These 8 T cell receptor beta chains came from one sample sequenced in a study of blood T cell repertoires in COVID-19 (dated by TCRdb to 2020 to 2022). Preparation of the library involved the immunoSEQ multiplex PCR assay. The table comes from immuneACCESS by way of TCRdb, which keeps in-frame sequences with V and J called. Part of the clones is missing from these tables; in studies checked, under half for an unresolved V gene and the rest for unknown reasons. In this sample the table shows about 48,000 clones, 77% of which occur a single time. Clones ranked in the top ten supply roughly a fifth of the sample. What was sequenced was peripheral blood. The receptor source for this set is a human donor with active or convalescent COVID-19. The donor label of this sample is uncertain.

This chain links TRBV28 with TRBJ1-1; possibly TRBD1 for D (6 bases). With 5 bases removed from V and 6 bases from J, the gap between germline ends came to 25 bases. This CDR3 contains 17 residues. Germline CDR1 and CDR2: MDHEN and SYDVKM. Written as DNA, the CDR3 is TGTGCCAGCAGTCGACCGCCGGCAGGGGTTTGGGTGGCTGAAGCTTTCTTT. Encoded protein: CASSRPPAGVWVAEAFF.

The CDR3 here is CASGLLLAGSYNEQFF. CDR3 sequence (DNA): TGTGCTAGTGGTTTGTTGCTAGCGGGAAGCTACAATGAGCAGTTCTTC. V usage is TRBV12-5 and J usage is TRBJ2-1; 9 positions match TRBD2. Germline V gene sequence: CDR1 LGHNT, CDR2 FRNRAP. V lost 2 bases to trimming and J lost 3 bases; unmatched junction nucleotides: 5. The CDR3 runs 16 residues.

The chain uses TRBV7-9 and TRBJ1-1, with 8 bases identical to TRBD1. Trimming removed 1 base from V and 5 bases from J; junction bases left unmatched: 3. The CDR3 extends over 14 amino acids. Germline CDR1 is SEHNR and CDR2 is FQNEAQ (reference sequence). This chain's CDR3 is CASSLEQGGTEAFF. CDR3 sequence (DNA): TGTGCCAGCAGCTTAGAACAGGGGGGAACTGAAGCTTTCTTT.

V is TRBV30 and J is TRBJ2-3, with 10 nucleotides matching TRBD2. Trimming cost V 4 bases and J 3 bases; bases outside gene matches: 1. The CDR3 is made up of 13 amino acids. Germline CDR1 reads GTSNPN; CDR2 reads SVGIG (reference sequence). As DNA, the CDR3 is TGTGCCTGGACGGGACTAGCGACAGATACGCAGTATTTT. This codes for CAWTGLATDTQYF.

V usage is TRBV6-1 and J usage is TRBJ1-4; D is possibly TRBD1 (6 bases). Germline lookup yields CDR1 MNHNS and CDR2 SASEGT. Trimming left V 3 bases short and J 5 bases short, with 13 bases between. The CDR3 is 15 residues long. CDR3 nucleotides: TGTGCCAGCAGTGATGGGTTGACAGGCAATGAAAAACTGTTTTTT. Translation: CASSDGLTGNEKLFF.

The gene calls are TRBV6-5 and TRBJ2-5; D gene unclear. Between the trimmed V and J ends, which lost 4 bases and 5 bases, there was a span of 14 bases. This CDR3 contains 14 residues. Germline V gene sequence: CDR1 MNHEY, CDR2 SVGAGI. In DNA form, the CDR3 reads TGTGCCAGCAGTTTACCTGCTACGAGGGAGACCCAGTACTTC. Translation: CASSLPATRETQYF.

The V call is TRBV7-9, the J call TRBJ1-4, with TRBD1 identical over 8 bases. The CDR3 sequence is 14 residues long. J was trimmed by 7 bases and V by 5 bases; bases with no gene match: 6. CDR1 is SEHNR, CDR2 FQNEAQ, per germline (reference sequence). This chain's CDR3 is CASSLRQGSEKLFF. CDR3 in DNA: TGTGCCAGCAGCCTAAGACAGGGGAGTGAAAAACTGTTTTTT.

V and J are TRBV11-2 and TRBJ2-7; tentative D call: TRBD1 (6 bases). Germline loops: CDR1 SGHAT, CDR2 FQNNGV. V was cut by 5 bases and J by 6 bases, with 14 bases left in between. The CDR3 has 13 residues. In nucleotides, the CDR3 is TGTGCCAGCAGCCCCCAAGTAGGGGGCGAGCAGTACTTC. Its protein is CASSPQVGGEQYF.